The rows below give T cell receptor beta chains drawn from one sample of a study of blood T cell repertoires in COVID-19. Profiled with immunoSEQ multiplex PCR; TCRdb holds only in-frame clones, not every one. The sample records approximately 170,000 clones, around nine tenths being singletons. Sample: PBMCs or T cells enriched from blood (not recorded which). These receptors were taken from a woman in her late teens or twenties who had recovered from COVID-19. CDR3s include the opening cysteine and the closing phenylalanine or tryptophan. Each record gives: D gene, V gene, clone size, J gene, CDR3 protein, CDR3 DNA. A D gene is named only where the DNA matches it firmly. Clone sizes are given selectively: once, few, many, or a class where the clone is expanded.

NA	TRBV7-2	once	TRBJ2-7	CASSRGAISYEQYF	TGTGCCAGCAGCCGTGGGGCTATATCCTACGAGCAGTACTTC
NA	TRBV19	NA	TRBJ1-6	CASSEGLRSSYNSPLHF	TGTGCCAGTAGTGAAGGACTGAGGAGCTCCTATAATTCACCCCTCCACTTT
NA	TRBV19	NA	TRBJ1-6	CASSIAGNSPLHF	TGTGCCAGTAGTATAGCAGGGAATTCACCCCTCCACTTT
TRBD1	TRBV6-5	NA	TRBJ2-1	CASSYSMDRDNEQFF	TGTGCCAGCAGTTACTCCATGGACAGGGACAATGAGCAGTTCTTC
NA	TRBV3-1/TRBV3-2	NA	TRBJ2-7	CASSPSDSTYEQYF	TGTGCCAGCAGCCCCTCGGACAGCACCTACGAGCAGTACTTC
TRBD1	TRBV2	NA	TRBJ2-1	CASSPRTGRFNEQFF	TGTGCCAGCAGCCCCAGGACAGGGCGGTTCAATGAGCAGTTCTTC
NA	TRBV1	NA	TRBJ2-1	CTSSRLRKTSGRNEQFF	TGCACCAGCAGCCGATTACGAAAGACTAGCGGGCGAAATGAGCAGTTCTTC
NA	TRBV7-8	NA	TRBJ1-2	CASSPEQGNRGYTF	TGTGCCAGCAGCCCCGAACAGGGTAATCGTGGCTACACCTTC
NA	TRBV21-1	NA	TRBJ2-7	CAMSRYEQYF	TGTGCCATGAGCCGATACGAGCAGTACTTC
TRBD2	TRBV27	NA	TRBJ2-1	CASIGDGTSGANEQFF	TGTGCCAGCATCGGGGACGGGACTAGCGGGGCGAATGAGCAGTTCTTC
TRBD2	TRBV30	NA	TRBJ2-1	CAWSIGRAVYEQFF	TGTGCCTGGTCCATCGGGAGGGCCGTCTATGAGCAGTTCTTC
NA	TRBV30	NA	TRBJ2-1	CAWSVGGANEQFF	TGTGCCTGGAGTGTAGGTGGGGCTAATGAGCAGTTCTTC